The T cell receptor (beta chain) described here comes from a study of Graves' ophthalmopathy and Graves' hyperthyroidism. From RNA, the CDR3 regions of TCR beta chains were amplified and sequenced. Second-round multiplex PCR followed a first-round RT-PCR using HTBI primers. TCRdb analysed the multiplex PCR reads with MiXCR anew, one entry per CDR3 protein. The table has about 640,000 distinct CDR3 sequences, more than 40% seen once. The CDR3 runs 16 residues. Germline V gene data show CDR1 as SGHAT and CDR2 as FQDESV (reference sequence). The V and J ends lost 3 bases and 7 bases, in that order; junction bases with no gene match: 8.

Specimen: peripheral blood. The clonotype originates from an adult man with Graves' ophthalmopathy. The rearrangement joins TRBV11-1 to TRBJ1-6; 8 nucleotides line up with TRBD1. The CDR3 region has the DNA TGTGCCAGCAGCTTTGAACAGGGGGATTGGAATTCACCCCTCCACTTT. It specifies CASSFEQGDWNSPLHF.